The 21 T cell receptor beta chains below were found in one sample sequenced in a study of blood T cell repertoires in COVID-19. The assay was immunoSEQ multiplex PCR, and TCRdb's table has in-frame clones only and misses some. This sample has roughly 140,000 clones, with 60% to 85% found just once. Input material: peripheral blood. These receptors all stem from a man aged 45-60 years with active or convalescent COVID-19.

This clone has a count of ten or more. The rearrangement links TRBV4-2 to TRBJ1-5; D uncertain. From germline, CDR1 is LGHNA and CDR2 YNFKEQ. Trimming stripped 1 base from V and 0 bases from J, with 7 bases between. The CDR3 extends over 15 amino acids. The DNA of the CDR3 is TGTGCCAGCAGCCAAGCAGAATATAGCAATCAGCCCCAGCATTTT. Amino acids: CASSQAEYSNQPQHF.

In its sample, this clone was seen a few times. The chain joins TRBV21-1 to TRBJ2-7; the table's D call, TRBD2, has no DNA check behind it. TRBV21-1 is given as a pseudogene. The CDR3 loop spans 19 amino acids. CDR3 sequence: CASSFIEGTSGMSSYEQYF. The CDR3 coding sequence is TGTGCCAGCAGCTTCATTGAGGGGACTAGCGGGATGAGCTCCTACGAGCAGTACTTC.

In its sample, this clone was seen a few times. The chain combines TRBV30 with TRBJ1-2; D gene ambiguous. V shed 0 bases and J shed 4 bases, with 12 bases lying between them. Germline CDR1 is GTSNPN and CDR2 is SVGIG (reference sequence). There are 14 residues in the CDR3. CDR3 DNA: TGTGCCTGGAGTGTTCAGGCCTCGTCCTATGGCTACACCTTC. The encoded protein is CAWSVQASSYGYTF. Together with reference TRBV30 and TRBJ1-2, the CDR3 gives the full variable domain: SQTIHQWPATLVQPVGSPLSLECTVEGTSNPNLYWYRQAAGRGLQLLFYSVGIGQISSEVPQNLSASRPQDRQFILSSKKLLLSDSGFYLCAWSVQASSYGYTFGSGTRLTVV.

The CDR3 is CASSDGPSSPPDTQYF. DNA for the CDR3: TGTGCCAGCAGTGACGGCCCTAGCAGCCCCCCAGATACGCAGTATTTT. The gene calls are TRBV6-4 and TRBJ2-3, with TRBD2 as a possible D gene (5 bases). The CDR3 contains 16 residues. Germline V gene data show CDR1 as MRHNA and CDR2 as SNTAGT. Trimming stripped 2 bases from V and 4 bases from J, with 16 bases between.

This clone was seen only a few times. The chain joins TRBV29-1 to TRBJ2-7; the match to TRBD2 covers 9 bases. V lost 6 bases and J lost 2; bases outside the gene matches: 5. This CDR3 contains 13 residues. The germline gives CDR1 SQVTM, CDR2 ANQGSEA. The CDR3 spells CSVRSGSPYEQYF. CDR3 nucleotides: TGCAGCGTGCGTAGCGGGAGCCCCTACGAGCAGTACTTC.

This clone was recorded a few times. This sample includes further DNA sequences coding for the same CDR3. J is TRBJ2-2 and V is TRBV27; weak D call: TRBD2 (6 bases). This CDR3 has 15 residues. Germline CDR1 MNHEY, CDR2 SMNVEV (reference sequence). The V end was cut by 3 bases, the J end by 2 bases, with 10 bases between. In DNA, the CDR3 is TGTGCCAGCAGTTTCGGGGGATACAACACCGGGGAGCTGTTTTTT. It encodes CASSFGGYNTGELFF.

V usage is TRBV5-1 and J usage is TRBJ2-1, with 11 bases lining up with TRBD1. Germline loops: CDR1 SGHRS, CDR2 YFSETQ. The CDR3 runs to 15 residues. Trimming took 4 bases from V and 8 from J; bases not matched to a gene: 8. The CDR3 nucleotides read TGCGCCAGCAGCGGAGGACAGGGGGCATTCCATGAGCAGTTCTTC. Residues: CASSGGQGAFHEQFF.

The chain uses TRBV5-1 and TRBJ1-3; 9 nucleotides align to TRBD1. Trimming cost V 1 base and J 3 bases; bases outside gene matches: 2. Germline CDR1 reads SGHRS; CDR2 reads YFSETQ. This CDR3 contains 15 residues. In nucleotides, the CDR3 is TGCGCCAGCAGCTTGAACAGGGGGCATGGAAACACCATATATTTT. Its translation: CASSLNRGHGNTIYF.

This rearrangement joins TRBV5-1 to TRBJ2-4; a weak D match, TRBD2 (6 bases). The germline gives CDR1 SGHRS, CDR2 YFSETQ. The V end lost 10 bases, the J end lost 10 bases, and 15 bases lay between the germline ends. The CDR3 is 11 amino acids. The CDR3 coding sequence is TGCGCCTCCCGGGCGGGAAGAATTCAGTACTTC. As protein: CASRAGRIQYF.

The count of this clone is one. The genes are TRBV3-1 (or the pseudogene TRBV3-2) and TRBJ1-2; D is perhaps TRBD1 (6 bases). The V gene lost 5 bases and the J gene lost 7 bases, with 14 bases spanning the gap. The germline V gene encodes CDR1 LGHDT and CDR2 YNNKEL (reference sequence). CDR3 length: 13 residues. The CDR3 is CASSTIPQGGYTF. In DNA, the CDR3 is TGTGCCAGCAGCACAATCCCACAGGGTGGCTACACCTTC.

In DNA form, the CDR3 reads TGTGCCAGCAGTTTATTCCCACAGGGCAGCTCTGGGGCCAACGTCCTGACTTTC. As protein: CASSLFPQGSSGANVLTF. The V and J genes are TRBV27 and TRBJ2-6, with D maybe TRBD1 (6 bases). Trimming pared 1 base from V and 0 bases from J, leaving 13 bases between. The germline CDR1 and CDR2 sequences are MNHEY and SMNVEV (reference sequence). The CDR3 contains 18 residues.

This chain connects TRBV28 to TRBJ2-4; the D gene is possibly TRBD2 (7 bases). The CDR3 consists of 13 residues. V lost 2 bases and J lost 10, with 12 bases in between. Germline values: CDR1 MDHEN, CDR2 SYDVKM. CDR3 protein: CASSLRGEGIQYF. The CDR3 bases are TGTGCCAGCAGTTTAAGGGGGGAGGGGATTCAGTACTTC.

CDR3 sequence: CASSLADRNTEAFF. DNA for the CDR3: TGCGCCAGCAGCTTGGCCGACAGGAACACTGAAGCTTTCTTT. The V and J genes are TRBV5-1 and TRBJ1-1, with a weak D call TRBD1 (5 bases). Deletions cut 0 bases from V and 1 base from J, with 7 bases between. CDR1 and CDR2 (germline): SGHRS, YFSETQ. The CDR3 loop spans 14 amino acids.

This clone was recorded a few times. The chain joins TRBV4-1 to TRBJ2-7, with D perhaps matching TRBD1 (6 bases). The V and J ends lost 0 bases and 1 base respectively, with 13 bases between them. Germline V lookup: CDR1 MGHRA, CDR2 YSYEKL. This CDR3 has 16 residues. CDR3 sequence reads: CASSQDEGDQSYEQYF. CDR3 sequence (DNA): TGCGCCAGCAGCCAAGATGAGGGGGACCAATCCTACGAGCAGTACTTC.

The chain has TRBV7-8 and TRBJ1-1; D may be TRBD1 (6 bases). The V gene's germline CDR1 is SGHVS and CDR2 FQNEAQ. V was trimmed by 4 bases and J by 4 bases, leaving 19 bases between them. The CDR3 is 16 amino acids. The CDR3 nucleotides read TGTGCCAGCAGCTGGGCCGAGGGGGTCGAAGTCACTGAAGCTTTCTTT. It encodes CASSWAEGVEVTEAFF.

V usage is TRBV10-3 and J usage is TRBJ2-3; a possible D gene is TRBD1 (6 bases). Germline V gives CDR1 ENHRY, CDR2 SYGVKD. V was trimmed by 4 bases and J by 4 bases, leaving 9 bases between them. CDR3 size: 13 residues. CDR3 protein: CAISVKGADTQYF. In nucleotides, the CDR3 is TGTGCCATCAGTGTTAAGGGGGCAGATACGCAGTATTTT.

The CDR3 sequence: CASSSPSGAPVLAKNIQYF. CDR3 bases: TGTGCCAGCAGCTCGCCTAGCGGAGCCCCAGTCCTAGCCAAAAACATTCAGTACTTC. The gene calls are TRBV7-2 and TRBJ2-4; 7 bases agree with TRBD2. Germline V gene sequence: CDR1 SGHTA, CDR2 FQGNSA. The CDR3 spans 19 residues. The V segment lost 4 bases and the J segment 0 bases; nucleotides outside the gene matches: 15.

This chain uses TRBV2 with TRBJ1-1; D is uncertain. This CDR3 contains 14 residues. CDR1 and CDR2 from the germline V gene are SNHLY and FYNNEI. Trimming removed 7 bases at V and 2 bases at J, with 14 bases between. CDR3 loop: CASILSEGNTEAFF. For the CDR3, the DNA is TGTGCCAGCATCCTCTCCGAGGGTAACACTGAAGCTTTCTTT.

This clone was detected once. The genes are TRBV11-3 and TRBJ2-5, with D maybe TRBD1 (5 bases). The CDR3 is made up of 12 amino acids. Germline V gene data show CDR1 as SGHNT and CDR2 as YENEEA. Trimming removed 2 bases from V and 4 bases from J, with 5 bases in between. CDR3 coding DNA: TGTGCCAGCAGCTTAAGGGGAGAGACCCAGTACTTC. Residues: CASSLRGETQYF.

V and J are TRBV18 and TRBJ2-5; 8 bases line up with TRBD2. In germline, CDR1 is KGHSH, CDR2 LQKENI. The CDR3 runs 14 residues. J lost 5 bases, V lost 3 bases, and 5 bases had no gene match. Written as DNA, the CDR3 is TGTGCCAGCTCACCTAGCGGGACGGAGGAGACCCAGTACTTC. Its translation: CASSPSGTEETQYF.

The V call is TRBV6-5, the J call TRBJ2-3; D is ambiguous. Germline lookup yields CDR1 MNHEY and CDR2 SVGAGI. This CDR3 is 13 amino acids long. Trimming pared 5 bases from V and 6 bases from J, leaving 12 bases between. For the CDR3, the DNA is TGTGCCAGCAGTCAGTACGCTAGGGATACGCAGTATTTT. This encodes CASSQYARDTQYF.